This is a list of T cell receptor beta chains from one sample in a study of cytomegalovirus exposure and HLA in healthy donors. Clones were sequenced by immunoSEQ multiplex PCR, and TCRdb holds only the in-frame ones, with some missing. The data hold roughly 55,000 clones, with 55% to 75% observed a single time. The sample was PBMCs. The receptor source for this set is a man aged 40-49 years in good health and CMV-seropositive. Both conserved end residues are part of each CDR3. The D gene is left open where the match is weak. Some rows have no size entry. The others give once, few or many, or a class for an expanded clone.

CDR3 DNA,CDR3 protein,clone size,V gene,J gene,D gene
TGCGCCAGCAGCTTGGGCCCTACGGGGACCCAGTACTTC,CASSLGPTGTQYF,.,TRBV5-1,TRBJ2-5,.
TGTGCCAGCAGCATGGCCCGACAGGGTATCGACGAGCAGTACTTC,CASSMARQGIDEQYF,few,TRBV21-1,TRBJ2-7,.
TGTGCCAGCAGCCTATTTGTAGGGGGCCCTAACTATGGCTACACCTTC,CASSLFVGGPNYGYTF,.,TRBV5-8,TRBJ1-2,TRBD1
TGTGCCTGGAGTTTATACGGGACAGGGCGTAATGAGCAGTACTTC,CAWSLYGTGRNEQYF,once,TRBV30,TRBJ2-7,TRBD1
TGTGCCAGCAGCGCACAAGGACAGGGTCCGGCCGGGGAGCTGTTTTTT,CASSAQGQGPAGELFF,.,TRBV7-3,TRBJ2-2,TRBD1
TGTGCCAGCAGCGTAGGGGGCGGGGGGTACTACAATGAGCAGTTCTTC,CASSVGGGGYYNEQFF,.,TRBV9,TRBJ2-1,TRBD2
TGTGCCAGCTCACAATCAAATAATTCACCCCTCCACTTT,CASSQSNNSPLHF,.,TRBV18,TRBJ1-6,.
TGTGCCAGCAGTTTACAGGGGCCATATGGCTACACCTTC,CASSLQGPYGYTF,once,TRBV6-5,TRBJ1-2,TRBD1
TGTGCCAGCAAGTCTTCTCGGGAGGCTAACTATGGCTACACCTTC,CASKSSREANYGYTF,.,TRBV2,TRBJ1-2,.
TGCGCCAGCAGCTTGGGGTCCGGGGCCTACGAGCAGTACTTC,CASSLGSGAYEQYF,.,TRBV5-1,TRBJ2-7,.
TGTGCCAGCAGCCAAACAGGGGGCGACTATGGCTACACCTTC,CASSQTGGDYGYTF,.,TRBV4-2,TRBJ1-2,TRBD1
TGTGCCAGCAGCCGACAGGTAAATCAGCCCCAGCATTTT,CASSRQVNQPQHF,once,TRBV27,TRBJ1-5,.
TGTGCCAGCAGCTCGGGGGGGCCCGCGGACCAGTACTTC,CASSSGGPADQYF,.,TRBV7-2,TRBJ2-5,TRBD2
TGCAGCGTTGAGGGAGGGGTCGAGCAGTACTTC,CSVEGGVEQYF,.,TRBV29-1,TRBJ2-7,TRBD2
TGTGCCAGCAGTGAAGACGCAGCTAACTATGGCTACACCTTC,CASSEDAANYGYTF,.,TRBV2,TRBJ1-2,.
TGTGCCAGCAGCCAACTGCGGCAGGGATCTGGAAACACCATATATTTT,CASSQLRQGSGNTIYF,few,TRBV4-2,TRBJ1-3,.
TGTGCCAGCAGTTTCGACCCCAAGCCGGGAGAGCAGTACTTC,CASSFDPKPGEQYF,.,TRBV6-5,TRBJ2-7,.
TGTGCCAGCAGCTTTGGACTAGAGGTCACAGATACGCAGTATTTT,CASSFGLEVTDTQYF,.,TRBV7-6,TRBJ2-3,TRBD2
TGCGCCAGCAGCCCGACCGGGACTAGCGAAGAGACCCAGTACTTC,CASSPTGTSEETQYF,.,TRBV5-1,TRBJ2-5,TRBD2
TGTGCCAGCAGCGTAGATGGGGGGGCCTACGACACCGGGGAGCTGTTTTTT,CASSVDGGAYDTGELFF,.,TRBV9,TRBJ2-2,.
TGTGCCAGCAAAGAGCGGGGGGCCCTCGGCGAGCAGTACTTC,CASKERGALGEQYF,.,TRBV27,TRBJ2-7,TRBD2
TGCAGCGTTGCCCAGGGGACGGGCACTGAAGCTTTCTTT,CSVAQGTGTEAFF,few,TRBV29-1,TRBJ1-1,.